This T cell receptor (beta chain) was profiled in a study of CD8 T cells in ankylosing spondylitis. Findings and caveats of the study: Within ankylosing spondylitis blood, a TCR beta motif made up of eight highly homologous variants appeared to be characteristic.

To note about this clonotype: The antigen is not known.

Trimming removed 3 bases at V and 3 bases at J, with 12 bases between. The CDR3 has 15 amino acids. Germline CDR1 MGHDK, CDR2 SYGVNS. Quantitative 5'-RACE with molecular barcodes was used to make the TCR beta libraries. TCRdb ran MiXCR on the 5' RACE reads and lists one entry per CDR3 protein. In the table there are 700,000 or so distinct CDR3 sequences, under 20% of which are singletons. The TCR comes from a male donor with ankylosing spondylitis. The chain recombines TRBV25-1 with TRBJ2-1; D gene uncertain. Source material: blood, either unsorted or a sorted T cell fraction (not recorded which). The CDR3 region is CASSDLNGIYNEQFF. As DNA, the CDR3 is TGTGCCAGCAGTGACTTAAACGGAATCTACAATGAGCAGTTCTTC.